A selection of T cell receptor beta chains follows, all from one sample in a study of CD8 T cells in Susac syndrome. TCRdb re-called the immunoSEQ multiplex PCR reads with MiXCR, one entry per CDR3 protein. Of 250,000 to 300,000 distinct CDR3 sequences in the sample, more than 75% are singletons; the top ten hold over 0.095%. What was sequenced was CD8+ T cells from PBMCs. The receptors were sampled from a human donor with multiple sclerosis. CDR3s include the opening cysteine and the closing phenylalanine or tryptophan. The D gene is left open where the match is weak. Some rows have no size entry. The others give once, few or many, or a class for an expanded clone.

V gene	J gene	clone size	D gene	CDR3 protein	CDR3 DNA
TRBV27	TRBJ1-2	few	TRBD1	CASSLFGTGANYGYTF	TGTGCCAGCAGTTTATTCGGGACAGGGGCTAACTATGGCTACACCTTC
TRBV4-2	TRBJ2-5	NA	NA	CASSQDGEEAQYF	TGTGCCAGCAGCCAAGACGGAGAAGAGGCCCAGTACTTC
TRBV28	TRBJ2-5	few	TRBD2	CASRTGGTQYF	TGTGCCAGCCGGACGGGAGGGACCCAGTACTTC
TRBV1	TRBJ1-5	NA	NA	CTSSQDRGCSQPQHF	TGCACCAGCAGCCAAGACAGGGGGTGCAGCCAGCCCCAGCATTTT
TRBV3-1	TRBJ2-7	NA	TRBD1	CASSDDGGTGDILIYEQYF	TGTGCCAGCAGCGATGACGGGGGGACAGGGGATATTTTGATCTACGAGCAGTACTTC
TRBV12-3/TRBV12-4	TRBJ2-1	few	TRBD2	CASRTPGLAGVNEQFF	TGTGCCAGCAGAACCCCCGGACTAGCGGGAGTCAATGAGCAGTTCTTC
TRBV28	TRBJ1-1	NA	NA	CASSSLGLEGTEAFF	TGTGCCAGCAGTTCCCTTGGTTTAGAGGGCACTGAAGCTTTCTTT
TRBV6-6	TRBJ2-7	NA	NA	CASSYLTGSYEQYF	TGTGCCAGCAGTTACCTAACGGGGTCCTACGAGCAGTACTTC
TRBV6-6	TRBJ2-3	NA	NA	CASSYWLNTDTQYF	TGTGCCAGCAGTTACTGGCTGAACACAGATACGCAGTATTTT
TRBV27	TRBJ2-2	NA	NA	CASSLSRTGELFF	TGTGCCAGCAGTTTATCGAGGACCGGGGAGCTGTTTTTT
TRBV20-1	TRBJ2-7	NA	TRBD2	CSARYPLAGGPVVPYEQYF	TGCAGTGCCCGATACCCATTAGCGGGAGGGCCTGTCGTCCCCTACGAGCAGTACTTC